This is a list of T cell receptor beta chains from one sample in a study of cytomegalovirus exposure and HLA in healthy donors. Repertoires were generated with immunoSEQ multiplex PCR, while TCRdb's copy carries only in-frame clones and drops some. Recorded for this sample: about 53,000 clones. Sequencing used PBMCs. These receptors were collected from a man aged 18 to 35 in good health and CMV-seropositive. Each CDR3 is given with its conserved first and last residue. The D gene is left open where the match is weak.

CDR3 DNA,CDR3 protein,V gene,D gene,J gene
TGTGCCAGCCCGAGAGAGACCTTCAGGGGGGATGGCTACACCTTC,CASPRETFRGDGYTF,TRBV7-3,TRBD1,TRBJ1-2
TGTGCCAGCGGAGAGGGGAGGGACCAAGAGACCCAGTACTTC,CASGEGRDQETQYF,TRBV6-1,TRBD2,TRBJ2-5
TGCAGCGTTAGTCCACAGGCCTCCTACGAGCAGTACTTC,CSVSPQASYEQYF,TRBV29-1,NA,TRBJ2-7
TGCAGCGTTGAAGATGGGGGCAGCCTGCACACCTTC,CSVEDGGSLHTF,TRBV29-1,NA,TRBJ1-2
TGTGCCAGCAGCTTTAGGACTAGCGGGACGTACGAGCAGTACTTC,CASSFRTSGTYEQYF,TRBV11-2,TRBD2,TRBJ2-7
TGTGCCAGTAGTATAGGTCAGGGATTGTACTACAATGAGCAGTTCTTC,CASSIGQGLYYNEQFF,TRBV19,NA,TRBJ2-1
TGTGCCAGCAGCTTAGGGAGGACGGTGTTCACCGGGGAGCTGTTTTTT,CASSLGRTVFTGELFF,TRBV7-6,NA,TRBJ2-2
TGCGCCAGCAGCTTGGCCCTGAACACCGGGGAGCTGTTTTTT,CASSLALNTGELFF,TRBV5-1,NA,TRBJ2-2
TGTGCCAGCAGCTTAGCGCGGGGGACTAGCGGGGGAAATACGCAGTATTTT,CASSLARGTSGGNTQYF,TRBV7-8,TRBD2,TRBJ2-3
TGTGCCAGTAGCATAACAGGGCGAGAGACCCAGTACTTC,CASSITGRETQYF,TRBV19,NA,TRBJ2-5
TGTGCCAGCAGTACTCCGACTAGCGGGAGGGAAACAGATACGCAGTATTTT,CASSTPTSGRETDTQYF,TRBV27,TRBD2,TRBJ2-3
TGTGCCAGCAGCTTCCGGGACAACGAGCAGTACTTC,CASSFRDNEQYF,TRBV13,NA,TRBJ2-7
TGTGCCAGCTCACCTCCTAGCGGGTACAATGAGCAGTTCTTC,CASSPPSGYNEQFF,TRBV18,TRBD2,TRBJ2-1
TGTGCCAGCAGCTTAGATGAGGGAAAGAAAGCTTTCTTT,CASSLDEGKKAFF,TRBV11-2,NA,TRBJ1-1
TGTGCCAGCAGTGACGCAGGGGTTTCAAACACCATATATTTT,CASSDAGVSNTIYF,TRBV2,NA,TRBJ1-3
TGCGCCAGCAGTCCGACTAGCGGGAGAGACATTCAGTACTTC,CASSPTSGRDIQYF,TRBV10-2,TRBD2,TRBJ2-4
TGTGCCACCTGTAGGGGGCCTGAAGCTTTCTTT,CATCRGPEAFF,TRBV27,TRBD1,TRBJ1-1